The 5 T cell receptor beta chains given below trace back to one sample, sequenced in a study of shared clonotypes between healthy human individuals. Here immunoSEQ multiplex PCR was the method, and the copy in TCRdb shows in-frame clones only, minus some. The table has about 2 million clones, over 85% seen once. The sequencing input was naive CD4+ T cells sorted from blood. The subset here: CD45RA+ positively selected. Receptors originate from a man aged 18 to 30 in good health.

The chain employs TRBV28 and TRBJ1-5; D unresolved. V was cut by 7 bases and J by 0 bases, with 13 bases left in between. There are 15 residues in the CDR3. Looked up from germline, CDR1 is MDHEN and CDR2 is SYDVKM. CDR3 sequence (DNA): TGTGCCAGCAATAGTGGGCAGTATAGCAATCAGCCCCAGCATTTT. Encoded protein: CASNSGQYSNQPQHF.

This clone was seen many times. The chain is built from TRBV9 and TRBJ2-3; D unclear. The V and J ends lost 0 bases and 2 bases respectively, with 10 bases between them. Germline CDR1 SGDLS, CDR2 YYNGEE. The CDR3 consists of 15 residues. Here the CDR3 DNA reads TGTGCCAGCAGCGTAGAGGCCTATAACACAGATACGCAGTATTTT. This encodes CASSVEAYNTDTQYF.

CDR3 in DNA: TGTGCCAGCAGTTTATCGGTAGGGGGCTCCTACGAGCAGTACTTC. Amino acids: CASSLSVGGSYEQYF. The chain is built from TRBV27 and TRBJ2-7; D possibly corresponds to TRBD1 (6 bases). CDR1 is MNHEY and CDR2 is SMNVEV in the germline V gene (reference sequence). There are 15 residues in the CDR3. V lost 0 bases and J lost 0, with 9 bases in between.

The chain links TRBV28 to TRBJ1-2; no clear D. The CDR3 loop spans 14 amino acids. Trimming cost V 2 bases and J 8 bases, with 15 bases left between them. The germline CDR1 and CDR2 sequences are MDHEN and SYDVKM. This chain's CDR3 is CASSLISGIGGYTF. DNA of the CDR3: TGTGCCAGCAGTTTAATAAGCGGGATAGGGGGCTACACCTTC.

V usage is TRBV14 and J usage is TRBJ2-1; 11 nucleotides match TRBD2. From germline, CDR1 is SGHDN and CDR2 FVKESK. V was clipped by 3 bases and J by 3 bases; unmatched bases: 4. The CDR3 has 16 amino acids. In DNA, the CDR3 is TGTGCCAGCAGCCACACTAGCGGGAGTCTCTACAATGAGCAGTTCTTC. Its protein product is CASSHTSGSLYNEQFF.